In this sample, the clone carrying this T cell receptor (beta chain) turned up many times. This entry comes from a study of regulatory T cells in long-lasting Graves disease. V dropped 2 bases and J dropped 2; count of bases not matched to a gene: 9. The CDR3 sequence is 17 residues long. Germline V gene data show CDR1 as SNHLY and CDR2 as FYNNEI. Through Arm-PCR of CDR3 regions and iRepertoire HTBI primers, TCR beta libraries were built. A single record per CDR3 protein comes from TCRdb applying MiXCR to the multiplex PCR reads. The sample contains over 500,000 distinct CDR3 sequences, roughly 15% of which appear only once. Specified time point: newly diagnosed GD, antithyroid drugs for less than 3 months. RNA from PBMCs was the source of the TCR library. The sample was also reused in another study, on T cells in Graves' hyperthyroidism and ophthalmopathy.

The clonotype originates from a woman in her twenties or thirties with Graves disease. The J gene is TRBJ2-3, the V gene TRBV2, with 8 bases matching TRBD2. Sequencing was performed on peripheral blood mononuclear cells (PBMCs), taken at new diagnosis, from a patient treated with antithyroid drugs. The CDR3 loop is CASSESTSGSFTDTQYF. The DNA of the CDR3 is TGTGCCAGCAGTGAAAGTACCAGCGGGAGTTTCACAGATACGCAGTATTTT.